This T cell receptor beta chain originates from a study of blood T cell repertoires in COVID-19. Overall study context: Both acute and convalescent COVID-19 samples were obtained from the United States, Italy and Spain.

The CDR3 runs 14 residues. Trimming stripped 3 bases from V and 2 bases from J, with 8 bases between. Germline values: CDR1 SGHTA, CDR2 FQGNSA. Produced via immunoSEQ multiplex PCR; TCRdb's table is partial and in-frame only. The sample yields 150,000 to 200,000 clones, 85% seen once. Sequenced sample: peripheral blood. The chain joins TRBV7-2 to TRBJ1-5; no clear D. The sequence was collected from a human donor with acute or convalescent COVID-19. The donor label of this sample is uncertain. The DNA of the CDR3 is TGTGCCAGCAGCTTCTGGACTGGCAATCAGCCCCAGCATTTT. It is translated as CASSFWTGNQPQHF.